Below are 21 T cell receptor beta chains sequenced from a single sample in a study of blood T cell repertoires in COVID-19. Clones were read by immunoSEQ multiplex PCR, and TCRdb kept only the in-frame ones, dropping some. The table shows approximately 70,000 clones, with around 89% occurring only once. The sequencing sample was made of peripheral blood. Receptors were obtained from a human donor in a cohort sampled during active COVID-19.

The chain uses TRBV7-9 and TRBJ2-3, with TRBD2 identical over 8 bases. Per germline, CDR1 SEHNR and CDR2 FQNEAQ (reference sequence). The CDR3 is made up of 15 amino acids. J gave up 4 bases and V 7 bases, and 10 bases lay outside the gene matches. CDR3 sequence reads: CASTEAGVAADTQYF. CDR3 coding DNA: TGTGCCAGCACCGAAGCGGGAGTTGCGGCAGATACGCAGTATTTT. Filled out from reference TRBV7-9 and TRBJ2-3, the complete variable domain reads DTGVSQNPRHKITKRGQNVTFRCDPISEHNRLYWYRQTLGQGPEFLTYFQNEAQLEKSRLLSDRFSAERPKGSFSTLEIQRTEQGDSAMYLCASTEAGVAADTQYFGPGTRLTVL.

The CDR3, as DNA: TGTGCCAGCAGCTGGCTCGGGACAGGGGGTCGTTTAGAAGAGACCCAGTACTTC. Translation: CASSWLGTGGRLEETQYF. The rearrangement links TRBV5-6 to TRBJ2-5; 11 nucleotides line up with TRBD1. Germline loops: CDR1 SGHDT, CDR2 YYEEEE. Germline trimming cut 3 bases from V and 3 bases from J; bases unmatched to any gene: 13. CDR3 length equals 18 residues.

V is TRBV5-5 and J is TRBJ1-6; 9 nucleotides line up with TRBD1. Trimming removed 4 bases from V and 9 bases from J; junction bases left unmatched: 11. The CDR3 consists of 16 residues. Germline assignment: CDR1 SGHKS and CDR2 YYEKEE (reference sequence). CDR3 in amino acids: CASSLLGDRVGSPLHF. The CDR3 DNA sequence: TGTGCCAGCAGCCTCTTGGGGGACAGGGTGGGTTCACCCCTCCACTTT.

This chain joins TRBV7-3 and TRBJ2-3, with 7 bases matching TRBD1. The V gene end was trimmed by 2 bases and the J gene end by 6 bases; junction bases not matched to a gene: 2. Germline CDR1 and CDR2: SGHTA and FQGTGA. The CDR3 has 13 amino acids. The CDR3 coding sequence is TGTGCCAGCAGCTTAGGGACAGTTGATACGCAGTATTTT. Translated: CASSLGTVDTQYF.

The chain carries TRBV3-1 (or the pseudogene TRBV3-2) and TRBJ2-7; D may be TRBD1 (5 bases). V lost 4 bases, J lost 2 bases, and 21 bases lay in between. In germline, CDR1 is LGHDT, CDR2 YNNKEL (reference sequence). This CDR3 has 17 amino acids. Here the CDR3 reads CASSPHASDTFAYEQYF. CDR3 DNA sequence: TGTGCCAGCAGCCCCCATGCATCGGACACCTTTGCCTACGAGCAGTACTTC.

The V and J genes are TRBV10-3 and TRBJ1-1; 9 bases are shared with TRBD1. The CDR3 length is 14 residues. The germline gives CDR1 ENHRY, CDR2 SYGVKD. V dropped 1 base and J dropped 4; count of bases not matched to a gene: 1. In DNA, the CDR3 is TGTGCCATCAGTGAGTTGACAGGGGGCACTGAAGCTTTCTTT. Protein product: CAISELTGGTEAFF.

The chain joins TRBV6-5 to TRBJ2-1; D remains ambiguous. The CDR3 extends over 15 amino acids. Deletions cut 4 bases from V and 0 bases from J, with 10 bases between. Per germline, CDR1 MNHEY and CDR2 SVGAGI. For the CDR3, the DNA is TGTGCCAGCAGTTTAGGAGAGAGCTCCTACAATGAGCAGTTCTTC. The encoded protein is CASSLGESSYNEQFF.

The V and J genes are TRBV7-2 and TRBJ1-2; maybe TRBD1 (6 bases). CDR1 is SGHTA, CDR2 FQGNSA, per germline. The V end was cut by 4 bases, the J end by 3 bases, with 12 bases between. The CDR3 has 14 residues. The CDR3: CASSSRQGYYGYTF. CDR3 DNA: TGTGCCAGCAGCTCTAGGCAGGGGTACTATGGCTACACCTTC.

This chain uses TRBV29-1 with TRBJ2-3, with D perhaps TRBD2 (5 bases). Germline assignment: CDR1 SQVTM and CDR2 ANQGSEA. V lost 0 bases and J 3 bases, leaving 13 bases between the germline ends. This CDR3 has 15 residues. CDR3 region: CSVEDQGSGTDTQYF. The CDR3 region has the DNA TGCAGCGTTGAAGACCAAGGGTCGGGGACAGATACGCAGTATTTT.

CDR3 region: CASSPATDAYETQYF. The CDR3 coding sequence is TGTGCCAGCAGCCCAGCGACAGACGCCTATGAGACCCAGTACTTC. The genes are TRBV11-1 and TRBJ2-5, with D tentatively TRBD1 (5 bases). V shed 5 bases and J shed 5 bases, with 18 bases lying between them. This CDR3 is built from 15 residues. Germline V CDR1 and CDR2: SGHAT, FQDESV (reference sequence).

The CDR3 DNA sequence: TGTGCCAGCAGCGCGACAGGGACTGGTTCACCCCTCCACTTT. This translates into CASSATGTGSPLHF. The gene calls are TRBV2 and TRBJ1-6, with 7 bases lining up with TRBD1. The CDR3 is 14 amino acids. V shed 6 bases and J 9 bases; nucleotides not matched to a gene: 8. Germline CDR1 SNHLY, CDR2 FYNNEI.

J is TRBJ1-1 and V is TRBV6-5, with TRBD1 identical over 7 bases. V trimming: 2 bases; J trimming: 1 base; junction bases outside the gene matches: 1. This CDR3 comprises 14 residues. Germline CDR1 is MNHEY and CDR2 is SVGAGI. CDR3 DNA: TGTGCCAGCAGTTACACAGGGGAGAACACTGAAGCTTTCTTT. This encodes CASSYTGENTEAFF.

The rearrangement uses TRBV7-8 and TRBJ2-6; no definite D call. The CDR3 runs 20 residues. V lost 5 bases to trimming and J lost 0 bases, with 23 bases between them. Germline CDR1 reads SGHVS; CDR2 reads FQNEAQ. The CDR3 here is CASSPNRDTFSFSGANVLTF. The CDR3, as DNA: TGTGCCAGCAGCCCAAACCGTGACACTTTCTCTTTCTCTGGGGCCAACGTCCTGACTTTC.

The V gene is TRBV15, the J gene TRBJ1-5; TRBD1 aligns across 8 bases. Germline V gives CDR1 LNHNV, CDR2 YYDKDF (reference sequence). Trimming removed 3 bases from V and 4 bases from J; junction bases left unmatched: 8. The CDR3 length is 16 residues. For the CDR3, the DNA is TGTGCCACCAGCAGTCAGGGGACAGGTAAAAATCAGCCCCAGCATTTT. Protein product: CATSSQGTGKNQPQHF.

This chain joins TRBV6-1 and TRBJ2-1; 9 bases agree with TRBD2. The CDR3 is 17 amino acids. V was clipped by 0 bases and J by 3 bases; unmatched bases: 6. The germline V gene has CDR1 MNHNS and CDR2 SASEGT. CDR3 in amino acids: CASSEAAGGLVYNEQFF. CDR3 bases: TGTGCCAGCAGTGAAGCAGCGGGAGGTCTAGTCTACAATGAGCAGTTCTTC.

DNA for the CDR3: TGTGCCAGCAGCAGACTAGCGGGAAGTTATTATGAGCAGTTCTTC. This translates into CASSRLAGSYYEQFF. The chain uses TRBV7-9 and TRBJ2-1, with 11 bases fitting TRBD2. Germline V CDR1 and CDR2: SEHNR, FQNEAQ (reference sequence). Germline trimming cut 5 bases from V and 8 bases from J; bases unmatched to any gene: 8. CDR3 size: 15 residues.

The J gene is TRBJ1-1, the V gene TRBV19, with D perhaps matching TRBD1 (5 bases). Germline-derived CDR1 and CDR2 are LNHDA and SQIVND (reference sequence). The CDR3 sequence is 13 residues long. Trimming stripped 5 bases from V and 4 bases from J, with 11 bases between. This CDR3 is CASSGRVGTEAFF. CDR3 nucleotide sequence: TGTGCCAGTAGTGGCAGGGTGGGCACTGAAGCTTTCTTT.

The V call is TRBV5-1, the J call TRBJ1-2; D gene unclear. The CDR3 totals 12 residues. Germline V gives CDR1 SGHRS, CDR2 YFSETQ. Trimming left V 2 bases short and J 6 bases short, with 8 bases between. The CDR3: CASSFPTDGYTF. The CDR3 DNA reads TGCGCCAGCAGCTTTCCCACGGATGGCTACACCTTC.

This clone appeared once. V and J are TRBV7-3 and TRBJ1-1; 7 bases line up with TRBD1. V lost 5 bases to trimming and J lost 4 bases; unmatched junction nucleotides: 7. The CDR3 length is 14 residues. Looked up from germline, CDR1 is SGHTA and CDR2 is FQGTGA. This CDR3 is CASSAQGEGTEAFF. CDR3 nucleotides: TGTGCCAGCAGCGCTCAGGGGGAAGGCACTGAAGCTTTCTTT.

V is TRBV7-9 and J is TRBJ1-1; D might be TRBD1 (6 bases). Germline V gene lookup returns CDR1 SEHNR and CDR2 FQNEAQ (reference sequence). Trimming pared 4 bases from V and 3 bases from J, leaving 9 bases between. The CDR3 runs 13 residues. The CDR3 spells CASSSGVHTEAFF. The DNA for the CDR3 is TGTGCCAGCAGCTCAGGGGTTCACACTGAAGCTTTCTTT. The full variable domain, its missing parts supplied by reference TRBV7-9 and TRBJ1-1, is DTGVSQNPRHKITKRGQNVTFRCDPISEHNRLYWYRQTLGQGPEFLTYFQNEAQLEKSRLLSDRFSAERPKGSFSTLEIQRTEQGDSAMYLCASSSGVHTEAFFGQGTRLTVV.

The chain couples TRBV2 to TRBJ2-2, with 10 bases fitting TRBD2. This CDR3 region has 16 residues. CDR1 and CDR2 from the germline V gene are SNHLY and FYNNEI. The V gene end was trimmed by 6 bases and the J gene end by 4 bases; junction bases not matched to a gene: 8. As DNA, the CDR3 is TGTGCCAGCAGATACCTAGCGGGAGTGGGCACCGGGGAGCTGTTTTTT. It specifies CASRYLAGVGTGELFF.